Below, 20 T cell receptor beta chains from the same sample are listed, as sequenced in a study of memory CD4+ T cells and cytomegalovirus serostatus. Single viable CD3+CD4+CD8-CD45RO+ cells were sorted as the memory CD4+ T cells. The data were produced by immunoSEQ multiplex PCR, yet TCRdb's version contains in-frame clones alone and is incomplete. The sample lists roughly 67,000 clones, 60% to 85% occurring once. The sequenced material came from memory CD4+ T cells from blood. These receptors came from an adult in good health and CMV-seropositive.

The rearrangement uses TRBV6-4 and TRBJ1-2, with 9 positions matching TRBD1. Germline V gene sequence: CDR1 MRHNA, CDR2 SNTAGT. CDR3 length: 17 residues. V was pared by 7 bases and J by 4 bases, with 16 bases of the junction left unmatched. The CDR3 protein is CASIGLGTGYFSYGYTF. DNA of the CDR3: TGTGCCAGCATAGGCCTCGGGACAGGGTACTTTAGCTATGGCTACACCTTC.

The chain is built from TRBV5-1 and TRBJ2-5; D is undetermined. V was trimmed by 0 bases and J by 1 base, leaving 4 bases between them. The CDR3 has 13 amino acids. In germline, CDR1 is SGHRS, CDR2 YFSETQ. The CDR3 DNA reads TGCGCCAGCAGCTTGGGACCCCAAGAGACCCAGTACTTC. Its translation is CASSLGPQETQYF. Filled out from reference TRBV5-1 and TRBJ2-5, the complete variable domain reads KAGVTQTPRYLIKTRGQQVTLSCSPISGHRSVSWYQQTPGQGLQFLFEYFSETQRNKGNFPGRFSGRQFSNSRSEMNVSTLELGDSALYLCASSLGPQETQYFGPGTRLLVL.

V gene TRBV4-3 combines with J gene TRBJ2-3, with no clear D. Germline CDR1 reads LGHNA; CDR2 reads YSLEER. Trimming cost V 0 bases and J 8 bases, with 6 bases left between them. The CDR3 contains 12 residues. CDR3 coding DNA: TGCGCCAGCAGCCAAGACCGAGGTACGCAGTATTTT. Its translation: CASSQDRGTQYF.

The chain combines TRBV19 with TRBJ2-5; D possibly corresponds to TRBD1 (6 bases). CDR3 length equals 14 residues. Germline-derived CDR1 and CDR2 are LNHDA and SQIVND (reference sequence). V lost 5 bases and J lost 5, with 15 bases in between. The CDR3 DNA is TGTGCCAGTAGTTCCTGGGACATTGTGGAGACCCAGTACTTC. Protein product: CASSSWDIVETQYF.

This rearrangement joins TRBV5-6 to TRBJ2-7, with D possibly matching TRBD2 (5 bases). V lost 3 bases, J lost 7 bases, and 11 bases lay in between. Germline V CDR1 and CDR2: SGHDT, YYEEEE. This CDR3 is built from 12 residues. CDR3 sequence reads: CASSSGSGEQYF. The CDR3 region has the DNA TGTGCCAGCAGCTCGGGATCGGGGGAGCAGTACTTC.

The chain couples TRBV6-6 to TRBJ2-3; TRBD2 matches 9 bases. The CDR3 is 14 residues long. CDR1 MNHNY and CDR2 SVGAGI come from the germline V gene (reference sequence). Trimming took 4 bases from V and 6 from J; bases not matched to a gene: 5. CDR3 residues: CASSLAGVGDTQYF. CDR3 in DNA: TGTGCCAGCAGTTTAGCGGGAGTTGGTGATACGCAGTATTTT.

The V and J genes are TRBV6-6 and TRBJ1-1; the D gene is possibly TRBD1 (5 bases). The V gene lost 4 bases and the J gene lost 0 bases, with 12 bases spanning the gap. The CDR3 totals 15 residues. CDR1 and CDR2 (germline): MNHNY, SVGAGI (reference sequence). The CDR3 loop is CASSLDISMNTEAFF. CDR3 nucleotides: TGTGCCAGCAGTTTGGACATTTCCATGAACACTGAAGCTTTCTTT.

The V call is TRBV18, the J call TRBJ2-1; D possibly corresponds to TRBD2 (5 bases). Trimming cost V 5 bases and J 2 bases, with 13 bases left between them. The CDR3 has 15 residues. CDR1 and CDR2 from the germline V gene are KGHSH and LQKENI. The chain's CDR3 is CASSSRLPPYNEQFF. DNA for the CDR3: TGTGCCAGCTCATCCCGACTACCACCCTACAATGAGCAGTTCTTC.

The chain couples TRBV7-9 to TRBJ2-7, with TRBD1 matching 8 bases. Germline CDR1 SEHNR, CDR2 FQNEAQ (reference sequence). The CDR3 is 18 residues long. V lost 3 bases to trimming and J lost 3 bases; unmatched junction nucleotides: 16. CDR3 bases: TGTGCCAGCAGCTTGTTGGGTTCGGCGGGGACAGGCCACTACGAGCAGTACTTC. It is translated as CASSLLGSAGTGHYEQYF.

This chain connects TRBV28 to TRBJ2-1; 14 bases agree with TRBD2. This CDR3 region has 17 residues. The ends lost 6 bases at V and 10 bases at J; junction bases unmatched: 14. Germline V gives CDR1 MDHEN, CDR2 SYDVKM. This CDR3 is CASSRPRGLAGDREQFF. The CDR3 nucleotides are TGTGCCAGCAGCCGACCGAGGGGACTAGCGGGAGACAGGGAGCAGTTCTTC. Complete variable domain (other parts from reference TRBV28 and TRBJ2-1): DVKVTQSSRYLVKRTGEKVFLECVQDMDHENMFWYRQDPGLGLRLIYFSYDVKMKEKGDIPEGYSVSREKKERFSLILESASTNQTSMYLCASSRPRGLAGDREQFFGPGTRLTVL.

The CDR3 sequence: CASSLAGAGDTQYF. The CDR3 bases are TGTGCCAGCAGCTTAGCGGGGGCGGGAGATACGCAGTATTTT. The chain joins TRBV7-2 to TRBJ2-3, with D tentatively TRBD1 (6 bases). The CDR3 extends over 14 amino acids. Germline CDR1 and CDR2: SGHTA and FQGNSA. Trimming shortened V by 0 bases and J by 5 bases, and 9 bases separated the two germline ends.

This clone was observed a single time. This chain joins TRBV6-1 and TRBJ1-5; TRBD1 might be the D (5 bases). Germline lookup yields CDR1 MNHNS and CDR2 SASEGT. The V end lost 7 bases, the J end lost 6 bases, and 16 bases lay between the germline ends. The CDR3 sequence is 14 residues long. This CDR3 reads CASKMVGGSQPQHF. The CDR3 DNA reads as TGTGCCAGCAAAATGGTCGGGGGAAGTCAGCCCCAGCATTTT.

The chain couples TRBV5-4 to TRBJ2-1; D ambiguous. This CDR3 region has 13 residues. Between the trimmed V and J ends, which lost 4 bases and 6 bases, there was a span of 11 bases. Germline loops: CDR1 SGHNT, CDR2 YYREEE (reference sequence). The CDR3 nucleotides read TGTGCCAGCAGCCTGAACTCGGGCAATGAGCAGTTCTTC. Its protein is CASSLNSGNEQFF.

V usage is TRBV4-2 and J usage is TRBJ2-4; D may correspond to TRBD1 or TRBD2 (6 bases each). Trimming removed 1 base from V and 8 bases from J, with 12 bases in between. The CDR3 length is 14 residues. Germline values: CDR1 LGHNA, CDR2 YNFKEQ. CDR3 DNA sequence: TGTGCCAGCAGCCAAGGGGACAAGCGGGACATTCAGTACTTC. Translating it yields CASSQGDKRDIQYF.

In its sample, this clone was seen a few times. The chain employs TRBV19 and TRBJ1-2; D uncertain. Trimming pared 3 bases from V and 2 bases from J, leaving 10 bases between. The CDR3 sequence is 14 residues long. The germline V gene encodes CDR1 LNHDA and CDR2 SQIVND (reference sequence). CDR3 protein: CASSMEAANYGYTF. CDR3 DNA sequence: TGTGCCAGTAGTATGGAGGCAGCAAACTATGGCTACACCTTC.

The V gene is TRBV9, the J gene TRBJ1-4, with 7 bases that match TRBD1. This CDR3 has 14 residues. Looked up from germline, CDR1 is SGDLS and CDR2 is YYNGEE. V lost 3 bases and J lost 8; bases outside the gene matches: 7. CDR3 amino acids: CASSAPGGNEKLFF. DNA for the CDR3: TGTGCCAGCAGCGCTCCAGGGGGAAACGAAAAACTGTTTTTT.

The rearrangement joins TRBV30 to TRBJ1-2, with 8 bases aligning to TRBD1. CDR3 length: 12 residues. Germline CDR1 GTSNPN, CDR2 SVGIG (reference sequence). The J segment lost 8 bases and the V segment lost 4 bases, leaving 6 bases of the junction unmatched. CDR3: CAWTGQGGGYTF. In nucleotides, the CDR3 is TGTGCCTGGACCGGACAGGGAGGCGGCTACACCTTC.

The chain has TRBV18 and TRBJ2-3, with D tentatively TRBD1 or TRBD2 (5 bases each). In germline, CDR1 is KGHSH, CDR2 LQKENI. The germline V and J ends were trimmed by 3 bases and 0 bases, with 13 bases remaining between them. CDR3 length: 16 amino acids. The CDR3 spells CASSPRDASSTDTQYF. In nucleotides, the CDR3 is TGTGCCAGCTCACCGAGGGACGCGTCTAGCACAGATACGCAGTATTTT.

The chain uses TRBV19 and TRBJ1-4; weak D call: TRBD1 (6 bases). The CDR3 runs 14 residues. The V and J ends lost 8 bases and 4 bases respectively, with 14 bases between them. From germline, CDR1 is LNHDA and CDR2 SQIVND (reference sequence). This CDR3 reads CASCTGQFNEKLFF. As DNA, the CDR3 is TGTGCCAGTTGCACGGGACAATTTAATGAAAAACTGTTTTTT.

This clone is a singleton in its sample. The V call is TRBV2, the J call TRBJ1-2; the match to TRBD1 covers 10 bases. The CDR3 consists of 14 residues. V trimming: 6 bases; J trimming: 3 bases; junction bases outside the gene matches: 4. From germline, CDR1 is SNHLY and CDR2 FYNNEI. As DNA, the CDR3 is TGTGCCAGCAGGCCCGGGACAGGGGACTATGGCTACACCTTC. It encodes CASRPGTGDYGYTF.